This T cell receptor beta chain appears in the sequencing data of a study of T-cell memory formation after mild COVID-19 (dated by TCRdb to the early 2020s). Some background on the complete study: Most TCR sequence clusters were specific to one of the two donors. In a couple of donors, T-cell clones that expanded and contracted after mild COVID-19 were tracked by sequencing TCRalpha and TCRbeta repertoires over time. Two young, previously healthy adult volunteers, one female and one male, were included in the cohort.

Ficoll-Paque density gradient centrifugation was used to isolate PBMCs. This clonotype appeared a few times. What antigen it recognizes has not been identified. No qualities accompany the bases; no much larger clone lies one base away. The full study reports these points: Some responding clones were found in pre-infection memory, which suggests that pre-existing cross-reactive memory T cells took part in the SARS-CoV-2 response. Balanced CD4/CD8 phenotypes were observed for clones contracting from day 15 to 85, whereas a bias towards CD4+ was observed for a second wave of clones expanding from day 15 to 37. Contracting CD4+ clones appeared mostly in the CM and EM memory subsets, whereas CD8+ clones were enriched in EMRA. Only a couple of mild cases were covered in the study, and larger cohorts including severe cases with pre-infection samples were considered necessary. SARS-CoV-2 specificity of the second-wave clones peaking on day 37 was not confirmed.

Sequencing took place on an Illumina NovaSeq 6000. TCRalpha and TCRbeta cDNA libraries were built by 5'RACE with constant-segment primers, adding sample barcodes and unique molecular identifiers. Trizol reagent was used to extract RNA from every sample. Libraries were amplified in two PCR steps, with a second sample barcode and Illumina TruSeq adapters added in the second step. Sequencing of libraries was performed on an Illumina NovaSeq with 2 x 150 bp paired-end reads. Per the source publication's procedure: With migec v1.2.7, reads were demultiplexed and then collapsed into UMI-guided consensus sequences. Using mixcr v2.1.11, UMI consensuses were aligned to TRA and TRB V and J templates and then assembled into clonotypes. A clonotype was counted as expanded or contracted only when both edgeR and NoisET called the clonotype significant, with the noise models trained on biological replicates. For edgeR calls, the thresholds were a false discovery rate-adjusted p below 0.01 and a log2 fold-change of 1. PCA with hierarchical clustering of max-normalized trajectories of the 1000 most abundant clonotypes was used as exploratory dynamics analysis. The CD4 or CD8 phenotype of responding clones was assigned using the separately sequenced CD4+ and CD8+ repertoires. TCRdb redid the processing of the public reads, applying fastp at Q25 and MiXCR, and retained in-frame beta chains. Every distinct CDR3 protein forms one entry, paired with its most common genes and DNA. TCRdb, not the original authors, processed these V and J calls. The sample has around 340,000 distinct CDR3 sequences on record, approximately 15% of them singletons. The ten largest clones take up around a fifth of the sample.

A distance of 13 bases separates the germline ends of V and J, which lose 7 bases and 4 bases respectively. Reading from cysteine to phenylalanine, the CDR3 counts 13 amino acids. Only the CDR3 DNA stays, 39 bases, in frame from base 1. Rearrangement joined TRBV12-3 or TRBV12-4 to TRBJ1-2; a tentative D call is TRBD1 (5 bases match). Sequenced input: PBMCs or a T cell subset sorted from them (not recorded which). The TCR was taken from a man aged 18 to 29 who had mild COVID-19 (a few samples of this study predate the infection). The sample titles of this study are shuffled in the database, so cell type and time point are left out; the donor was told from shared clones. The CDR3 sequence is CASIARDGYGYTF. The nucleotide sequence reads TGTGCCAGCATTGCCAGGGATGGCTATGGCTACACCTTC.